One and the same sample provided the 5 T cell receptor beta chains below, sequenced in a study of blood T cells in healthy people across ages. Alongside a J-beta primer mix, a sample-barcoded 5' primer served in a second PCR lasting about 7 to 12 cycles. One entry per CDR3 protein results from TCRdb running MiXCR on the 5' RACE reads. The sample yields 870,000 or so distinct CDR3 sequences, more than 25% seen once. Sequences were obtained from blood. The receptors derive from a woman aged 80 or older in good health.

This clonotype was observed many times. The chain has TRBV11-2 and TRBJ2-1; unclear D gene. Germline CDR1 is SGHAT and CDR2 is FQNNGV. The CDR3 contains 16 residues. V shed 6 bases and J shed 0 bases, with 15 bases lying between them. CDR3 amino acids: CASSSSARSSYNEQFF. The CDR3 DNA reads as TGTGCCAGCAGTTCCAGCGCTAGGAGCTCCTACAATGAGCAGTTCTTC.

The chain couples TRBV15 to TRBJ2-1; 12 bases are a match to TRBD1. The assigned J gene may be wrong: the sequence end matches TRBJ2-7 better. The length of the CDR3 is 19 residues. Germline lookup yields CDR1 LNHNV and CDR2 YYDKDF (reference sequence). CDR3 region: CATSPSGTGGWSSYNEQYF. The CDR3 nucleotides are TGTGCCACCAGCCCATCCGGGACAGGGGGCTGGAGCTCCTACAATGAGCAGTACTTC.

With regard to this clonotype: This may come from a read error, since a much larger clone is one base off. This chain connects TRBV7-9 to TRBJ2-1, with TRBD2 matching over 10 bases. The J call may be in error: the DNA end matches TRBJ2-7 better. The CDR3 spans 15 residues. Germline V gene data show CDR1 as SEHNR and CDR2 as FQNEAQ (reference sequence). The CDR3 DNA is TGTGCCAGCAGCTTAGCAGCGGGGGGGCACAATGAGCAGTACTTC. Residues: CASSLAAGGHNEQYF.

The chain recombines TRBV20-1 with TRBJ2-7; no definite D call. CDR3 size: 14 residues. Trimming removed 0 bases at V and 7 bases at J, with 16 bases between. Germline loops: CDR1 DFQATT, CDR2 SNEGSKA (reference sequence). The CDR3 nucleotides read TGCAGTGCTAGAGATACGGAATCCGGGTATGAGCAGTACTTC. Residues: CSARDTESGYEQYF.

With regard to this clonotype: A clone one base away is much larger, so this may be a read error. V and J are TRBV5-1 and TRBJ1-1, with TRBD1 matching over 9 bases. CDR3 length: 14 residues. Germline assignment: CDR1 SGHRS and CDR2 YFSETQ. Unmatched junction bases numbered 5, after V lost 4 bases and J lost 4 bases. DNA for the CDR3: TGCGCCAGCAGCGGGACAGGGTTTGGCACTGAAGCTTTCTTT. Amino acid sequence: CASSGTGFGTEAFF.